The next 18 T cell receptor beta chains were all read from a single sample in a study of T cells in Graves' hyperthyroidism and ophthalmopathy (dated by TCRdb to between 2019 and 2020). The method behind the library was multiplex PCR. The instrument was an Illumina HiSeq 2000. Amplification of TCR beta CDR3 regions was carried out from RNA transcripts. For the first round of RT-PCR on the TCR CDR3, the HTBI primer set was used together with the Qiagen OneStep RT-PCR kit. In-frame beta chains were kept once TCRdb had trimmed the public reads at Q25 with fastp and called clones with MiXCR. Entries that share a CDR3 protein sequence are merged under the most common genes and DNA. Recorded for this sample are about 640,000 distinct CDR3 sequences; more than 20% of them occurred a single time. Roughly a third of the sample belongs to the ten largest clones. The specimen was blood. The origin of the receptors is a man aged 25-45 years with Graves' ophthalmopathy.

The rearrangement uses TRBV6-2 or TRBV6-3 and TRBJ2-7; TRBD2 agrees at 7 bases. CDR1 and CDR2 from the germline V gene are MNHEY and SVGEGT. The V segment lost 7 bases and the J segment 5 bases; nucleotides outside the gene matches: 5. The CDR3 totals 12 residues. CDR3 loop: CASIRTRHEQYF. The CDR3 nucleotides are TGTGCCAGCATCCGGACTAGGCACGAGCAGTACTTC.

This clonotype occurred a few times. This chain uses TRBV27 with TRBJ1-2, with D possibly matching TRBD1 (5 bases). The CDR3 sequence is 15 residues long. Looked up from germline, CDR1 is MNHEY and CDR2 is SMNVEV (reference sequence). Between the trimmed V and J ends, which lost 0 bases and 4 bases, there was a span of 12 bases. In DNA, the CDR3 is TGTGCCAGCAGTTTATCCGGAGCGACAGTCTATGGCTACACCTTC. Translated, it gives CASSLSGATVYGYTF.

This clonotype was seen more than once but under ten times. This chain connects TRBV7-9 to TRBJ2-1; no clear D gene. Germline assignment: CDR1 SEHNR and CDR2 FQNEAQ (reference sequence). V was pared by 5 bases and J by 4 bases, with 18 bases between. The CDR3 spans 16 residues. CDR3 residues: CASSPRVGRSYNEQFF. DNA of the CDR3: TGTGCCAGCAGCCCTAGGGTAGGTCGGAGTTACAATGAGCAGTTCTTC.

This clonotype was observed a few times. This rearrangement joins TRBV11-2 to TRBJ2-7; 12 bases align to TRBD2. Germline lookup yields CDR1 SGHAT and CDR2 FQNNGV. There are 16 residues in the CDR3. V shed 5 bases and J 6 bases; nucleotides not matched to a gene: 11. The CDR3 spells CASSPWTSGKTLEQYF. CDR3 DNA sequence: TGTGCCAGCAGCCCGTGGACTAGCGGGAAAACGCTCGAGCAGTACTTC.

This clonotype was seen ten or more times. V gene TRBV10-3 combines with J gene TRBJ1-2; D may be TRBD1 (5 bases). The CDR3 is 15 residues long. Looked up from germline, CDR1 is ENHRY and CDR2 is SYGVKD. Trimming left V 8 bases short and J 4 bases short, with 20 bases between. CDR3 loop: CAIGEVEGPGYGYTF. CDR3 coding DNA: TGTGCCATCGGGGAGGTCGAGGGACCGGGCTATGGCTACACCTTC.

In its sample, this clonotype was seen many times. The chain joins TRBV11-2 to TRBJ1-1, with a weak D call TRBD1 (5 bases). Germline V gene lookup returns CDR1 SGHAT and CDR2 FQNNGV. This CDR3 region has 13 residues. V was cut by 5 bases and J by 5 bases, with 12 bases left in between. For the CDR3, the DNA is TGTGCCAGCAGCCGTGGGGGGAGAACTGAAGCTTTCTTT. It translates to CASSRGGRTEAFF. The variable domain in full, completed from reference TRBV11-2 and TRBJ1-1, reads EAGVAQSPRYKIIEKRQSVAFWCNPISGHATLYWYQQILGQGPKLLIQFQNNGVVDDSQLPKDRFSAERLKGVDSTLKIQPAKLEDSAVYLCASSRGGRTEAFFGQGTRLTVV.

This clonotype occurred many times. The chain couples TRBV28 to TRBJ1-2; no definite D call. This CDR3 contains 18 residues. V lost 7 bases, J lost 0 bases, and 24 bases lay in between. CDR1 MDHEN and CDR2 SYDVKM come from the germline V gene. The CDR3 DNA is TGTGCCAGCAACTCCCCCTCCGGTACAGTGCAAACTAACTATGGCTACACCTTC. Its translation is CASNSPSGTVQTNYGYTF.

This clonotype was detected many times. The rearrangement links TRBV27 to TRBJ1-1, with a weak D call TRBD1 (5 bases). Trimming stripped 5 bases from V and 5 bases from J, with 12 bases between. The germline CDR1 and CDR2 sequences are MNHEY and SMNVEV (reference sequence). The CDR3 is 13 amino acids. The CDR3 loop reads CASSPRGLTEAFF. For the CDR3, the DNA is TGTGCCAGCAGTCCGCGGGGGTTGACTGAAGCTTTCTTT.

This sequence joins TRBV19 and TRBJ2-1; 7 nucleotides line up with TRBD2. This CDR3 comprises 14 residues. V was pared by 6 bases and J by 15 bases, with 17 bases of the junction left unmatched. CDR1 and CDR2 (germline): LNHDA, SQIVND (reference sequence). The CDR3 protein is CASSLRWEGPRRFF. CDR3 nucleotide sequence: TGTGCCAGTAGCTTGAGGTGGGAGGGCCCTCGTCGGTTCTTC.

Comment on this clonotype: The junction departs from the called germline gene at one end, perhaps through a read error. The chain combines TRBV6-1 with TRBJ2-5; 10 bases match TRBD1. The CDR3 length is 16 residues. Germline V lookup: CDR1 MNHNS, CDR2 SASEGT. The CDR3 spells CAGSGTTGGNQETQYF. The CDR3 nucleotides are TGTGCCGGCAGCGGCACGACAGGGGGCAACCAAGAGACCCAGTACTTC.

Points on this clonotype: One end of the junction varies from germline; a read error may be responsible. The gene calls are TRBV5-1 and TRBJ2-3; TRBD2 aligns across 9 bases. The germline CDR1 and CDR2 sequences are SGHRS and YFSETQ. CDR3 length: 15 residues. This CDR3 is CTSSPLAGHTDTQYF. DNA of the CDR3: TGCACCAGCAGCCCTCTAGCGGGGCACACAGATACGCAGTATTTT.

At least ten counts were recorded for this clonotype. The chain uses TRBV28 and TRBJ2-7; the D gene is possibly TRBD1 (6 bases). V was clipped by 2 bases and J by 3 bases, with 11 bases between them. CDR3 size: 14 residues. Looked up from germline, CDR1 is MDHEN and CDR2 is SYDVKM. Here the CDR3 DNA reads TGTGCCAGCAGTTTAGGACAGCCTCTCTACGAGCAGTACTTC. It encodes CASSLGQPLYEQYF.

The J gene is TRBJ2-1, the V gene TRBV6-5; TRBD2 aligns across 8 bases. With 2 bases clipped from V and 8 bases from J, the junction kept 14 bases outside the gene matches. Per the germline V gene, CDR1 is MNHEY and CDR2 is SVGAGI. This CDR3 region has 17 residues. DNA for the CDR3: TGTGCCAGCAGTTACGGGACGGGAGGGCAGTCGAGCGATGAGCAGTTCTTC. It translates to CASSYGTGGQSSDEQFF.

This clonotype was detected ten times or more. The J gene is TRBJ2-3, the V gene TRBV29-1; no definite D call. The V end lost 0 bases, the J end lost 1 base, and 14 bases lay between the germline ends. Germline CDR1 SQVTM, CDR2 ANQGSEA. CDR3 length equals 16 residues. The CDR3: CSVEDRGRGGTDTQYF. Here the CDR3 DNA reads TGCAGCGTTGAAGACCGAGGTAGAGGAGGCACAGATACGCAGTATTTT.

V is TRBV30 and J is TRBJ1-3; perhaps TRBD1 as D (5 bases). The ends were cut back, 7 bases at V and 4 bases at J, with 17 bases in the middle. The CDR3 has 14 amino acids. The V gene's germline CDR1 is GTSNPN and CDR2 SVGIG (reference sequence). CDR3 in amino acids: CALSRDSGGNTIYF. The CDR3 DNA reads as TGTGCCTTGTCCCGGGACTCCGGAGGAAACACCATATATTTT.

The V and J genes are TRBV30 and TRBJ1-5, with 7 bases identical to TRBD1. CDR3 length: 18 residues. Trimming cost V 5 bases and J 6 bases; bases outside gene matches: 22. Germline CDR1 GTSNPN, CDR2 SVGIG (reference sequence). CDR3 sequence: CAWFILIGTDSLSQPQHF. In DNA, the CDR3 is TGTGCCTGGTTCATACTTATCGGGACAGACTCTTTAAGTCAGCCCCAGCATTTT.

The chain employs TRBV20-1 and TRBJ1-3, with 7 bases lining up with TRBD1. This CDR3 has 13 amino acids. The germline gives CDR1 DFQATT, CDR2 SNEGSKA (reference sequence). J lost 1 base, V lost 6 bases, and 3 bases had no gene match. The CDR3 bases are TGCAGTGCCGAACAGGGGTCTGGAAACACCATATATTTT. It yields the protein CSAEQGSGNTIYF.

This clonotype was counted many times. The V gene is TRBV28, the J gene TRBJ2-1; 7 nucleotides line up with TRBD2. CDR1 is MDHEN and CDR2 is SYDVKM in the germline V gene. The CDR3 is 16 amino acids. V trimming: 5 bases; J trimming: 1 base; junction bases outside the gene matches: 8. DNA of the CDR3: TGTGCCAGCAGTCTCCTCCTAGCGGATTCCTACAATGAGCAGTTCTTC. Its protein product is CASSLLLADSYNEQFF.